This TCR beta chain was retrieved from a study of T cells in tuberculosis. Background on the study: The T cells targeted glucose monomycolate, a mycobacterial lipid, via CD1B. In South Africa, adults with active tuberculosis were compared with IGRA-negative and latently infected IGRA-positive adolescents.

Repertoires were generated with immunoSEQ multiplex PCR, while TCRdb's copy carries only in-frame clones and drops some. This sample has about 34,000 clones, with approximately 96% found just once. CDR1 is ENHRY and CDR2 is SYGVKD in the germline V gene. The ends lost 2 bases at V and 2 bases at J; junction bases unmatched: 2. The CDR3 loop spans 14 amino acids. The study's findings and limits: GMM-specific TCRs were nearer to active tuberculosis alpha repertoires, suggesting expansion. Smaller alpha distances in active tuberculosis partly reflected shorter CDR3-alpha lengths.

Worth noting for this clone: The antigen is not known.

The source is a donor aged 5-35 years with latent tuberculosis or without tuberculosis infection. Sequenced material: PBMCs. The chain couples TRBV10-3 to TRBJ1-1; 7 nucleotides match TRBD1. CDR3 region: CAISERQGNTEAFF. CDR3 sequence (DNA): TGTGCCATCAGTGAGAGACAGGGCAACACTGAAGCTTTCTTT.